Each of the 13 T cell receptor beta chains below was sequenced from the same sample in a study of T cell responses to AZD1222 COVID-19 vaccine. Profiling relied on immunoSEQ multiplex PCR, and the TCRdb table lists in-frame clones only, not all of them. The sample has 77,000 or so clones; approximately 90% are singletons. The material was peripheral blood, obtained 28 days after the second AZD1222 dose. Receptors originate from an adult who received the AZD1222 COVID-19 vaccine.

This clone was detected only a few times. This chain connects TRBV29-1 to TRBJ1-2, with D perhaps matching TRBD1 (5 bases). The CDR3 loop spans 15 amino acids. Deletions cut 3 bases from V and 6 bases from J, with 20 bases between. Looked up from germline, CDR1 is SQVTM and CDR2 is ANQGSEA. The CDR3 DNA sequence: TGCAGCGTTGATGTGGGCCGGAGGGGAAAGAATGGCTACACCTTC. This sequence encodes CSVDVGRRGKNGYTF.

The genes are TRBV7-2 and TRBJ2-7; D gene unclear. Trimming stripped 5 bases from V and 2 bases from J, with 4 bases between. Germline loops: CDR1 SGHTA, CDR2 FQGNSA. This CDR3 comprises 11 residues. The CDR3 coding sequence is TGTGCCAGCAGCGTAACCTACGAGCAGTACTTC. Protein product: CASSVTYEQYF.

The J gene is TRBJ2-1, the V gene TRBV4-3; 14 bases map to TRBD2. Germline V gene lookup returns CDR1 LGHNA and CDR2 YSLEER. V shed 4 bases, J shed 10 bases, and the junction held 6 bases outside the gene matches. This CDR3 has 15 residues. The CDR3 region has the DNA TGCGCCAGCAGCCCGGGACTAGCGGGAGCGGGGGAGCAGTTCTTC. This translates into CASSPGLAGAGEQFF.

V is TRBV28 and J is TRBJ1-5; D unclear. This CDR3 is built from 9 residues. Germline V gene sequence: CDR1 MDHEN, CDR2 SYDVKM. The V and J ends lost 7 bases and 5 bases respectively, with 0 bases between them. The DNA of the CDR3 is TGTGCCAGCAATCAGCCCCAGCATTTT. It codes for CASNQPQHF.

V gene TRBV28 combines with J gene TRBJ1-1; D may be TRBD1 (5 bases). With 7 bases removed from V and 2 bases from J, the gap between germline ends came to 11 bases. CDR1 and CDR2 from the germline V gene are MDHEN and SYDVKM. The CDR3 is 13 residues long. The CDR3 coding sequence is TGTGCCAGCACCCTGGGGGGAAACACTGAAGCTTTCTTT. It codes for CASTLGGNTEAFF.

The CDR3 DNA is TGTGCCAGCAGCGTAGGACTAGCGGTCATGGGGGAGCAGTTCTTC. Protein sequence: CASSVGLAVMGEQFF. This sequence joins TRBV9 and TRBJ2-1, with 9 bases identical to TRBD2. From germline, CDR1 is SGDLS and CDR2 YYNGEE. The CDR3 contains 15 residues. V dropped 0 bases and J dropped 10; count of bases not matched to a gene: 8.

V is TRBV2 and J is TRBJ2-7; maybe TRBD1 (6 bases). This CDR3 has 16 residues. Trimming took off 0 bases at V and 2 bases at J, with 14 bases between the two ends. The germline CDR1 and CDR2 sequences are SNHLY and FYNNEI. Here the CDR3 reads CASSEALLDSTYEQYF. CDR3 DNA: TGTGCCAGCAGTGAAGCGCTTCTGGACAGTACCTACGAGCAGTACTTC.

The V gene is TRBV24-1, the J gene TRBJ2-5; D is perhaps TRBD1 (5 bases). Trimming cost V 4 bases and J 4 bases, with 15 bases left between them. From germline, CDR1 is KGHDR and CDR2 SFDVKD. The CDR3 runs to 15 residues. This chain's CDR3 is CATSDSGQGRETQYF. The CDR3 DNA follows: TGTGCCACCAGTGACTCCGGGCAGGGAAGAGAGACCCAGTACTTC.

V is TRBV5-4 and J is TRBJ1-1; tentative D call: TRBD1 (6 bases). This CDR3 contains 13 residues. CDR1 is SGHNT and CDR2 is YYREEE in the germline V gene (reference sequence). V was trimmed by 4 bases and J by 11 bases, leaving 18 bases between them. The chain's CDR3 is CASSPRGAMRAFF. The DNA of the CDR3 is TGTGCCAGCAGCCCCCGGGGGGCGATGCGGGCTTTCTTT. The full variable domain, with the rest looked up from reference TRBV5-4 and TRBJ1-1, is ETGVTQSPTHLIKTRGQQVTLRCSSQSGHNTVSWYQQALGQGPQFIFQYYREEENGRGNFPPRFSGLQFPNYSSELNVNALELDDSALYLCASSPRGAMRAFFGQGTRLTVV.

The chain combines TRBV14 with TRBJ2-1, with 9 bases fitting TRBD2. This CDR3 spans 16 amino acids. The junction had 6 bases not matched to a gene; V was cut back by 5 bases and J by 1 base. From germline, CDR1 is SGHDN and CDR2 FVKESK. DNA for the CDR3: TGTGCCAGCAGCACCCTAGCGGGAAGATCCTACAATGAGCAGTTCTTC. Protein sequence: CASSTLAGRSYNEQFF.

The chain has TRBV15 and TRBJ2-1, with unresolved D. Germline V lookup: CDR1 LNHNV, CDR2 YYDKDF (reference sequence). The length of the CDR3 is 17 residues. The ends were cut back, 0 bases at V and 0 bases at J, with 12 bases in the middle. The CDR3 DNA follows: TGTGCCACCAGCAGAGATCTGGCTACCAGCTCCTACAATGAGCAGTTCTTC. Its protein is CATSRDLATSSYNEQFF.

V usage is TRBV3-1 (or the pseudogene TRBV3-2) and J usage is TRBJ1-4; possibly TRBD1 for D (5 bases). In germline, CDR1 is LGHDT, CDR2 YNNKEL (reference sequence). V was clipped by 1 base and J by 8 bases, with 14 bases between them. CDR3 size: 15 residues. The DNA for the CDR3 is TGTGCCAGCAGCCAAGCCACAAACGGGGGGGAAAAACTGTTTTTT. This encodes CASSQATNGGEKLFF.

This chain joins TRBV7-2 and TRBJ1-1, with D perhaps matching TRBD1 (6 bases). There are 15 residues in the CDR3. Germline V lookup: CDR1 SGHTA, CDR2 FQGNSA. The V end lost 1 base, the J end lost 2 bases, and 11 bases lay between the germline ends. CDR3 nucleotide sequence: TGTGCCAGCAGCTTAGAAAGGGGGTTCAACACTGAAGCTTTCTTT. It translates to CASSLERGFNTEAFF.